The text below deals with one T cell receptor (beta chain). Its antigen is unidentified. The sample originates from a study of T cell responses to AZD1222 COVID-19 vaccine. Whole-study findings and limits: In all cases, repertoires were sampled only after the peak T cell response. Spike-specific TCR repertoires showed rising breadth and depth after two AZD1222 doses. Of spike-specific TCRs, nearly half reportedly target regions left unmutated in variants.

TCRdb keeps only in-frame clones here, not all; method: immunoSEQ multiplex PCR. This table has 120,000 or so clones, approximately 94% appearing once. CDR1 and CDR2 from the germline V gene are MNHEY and SMNVEV (reference sequence). With 3 bases removed from V and 5 bases from J, the gap between germline ends came to 22 bases. There are 17 residues in the CDR3. The source of this sequence is an adult who received the AZD1222 COVID-19 vaccine. The sample in question was peripheral blood, obtained 28 days after the second AZD1222 dose. V is TRBV27 and J is TRBJ1-2; D perhaps matches TRBD1 (5 bases). CDR3 in amino acids: CASSFLRAGRDKYGYTF. CDR3 coding DNA: TGTGCCAGCAGTTTTTTGAGGGCGGGGCGGGATAAGTATGGCTACACCTTC.